This entry features one T cell receptor beta chain sequence. Antigen: not known. These data come from a study of T cell responses to AZD1222 COVID-19 vaccine. Study-wide context: Analyses pooled second doses at about 4 or about 12 weeks.

Produced via immunoSEQ multiplex PCR; TCRdb's table is partial and in-frame only. The sample yields 110,000 to 150,000 clones, around 90% seen once. Germline V gives CDR1 SGHTA, CDR2 FQGNSA. CDR3 size: 14 residues. Trimming removed 5 bases from V and 0 bases from J, with 10 bases in between. Broader study findings: At 160-218 and 743-854, vaccine-associated CD4 TCRs were dominant, and they spanned spike.

The chain has TRBV7-2 and TRBJ1-2; D not certain. The specimen was peripheral blood, collected on day 0 of AZD1222 vaccination. The TCR originated in an adult in good health. The CDR3 sequence is CASSHQFANYGYTF. CDR3 bases: TGTGCCAGCAGCCACCAGTTTGCTAACTATGGCTACACCTTC.